The 32 T cell receptor beta chains reported below all come from one sample, sequenced in a study of OX40 agonist ivuxolimab in advanced cancers. TCRdb's copy holds only in-frame clones and misses some; the assay was immunoSEQ multiplex PCR. Counted here are tens of thousands of clones, around 85% occurring once; the ten biggest clones make up approximately 1.5%. This specimen consisted of CD4+ or CD8+ T cells sorted from blood, obtained in a trial of the OX40 agonist ivuxolimab. Receptor source: an adult with an advanced solid tumor such as melanoma, head and neck, liver or kidney cancer.

V is TRBV5-1 and J is TRBJ2-2; the match to TRBD1 covers 9 bases. Germline CDR1 and CDR2: SGHRS and YFSETQ. The CDR3 consists of 16 residues. V dropped 5 bases and J dropped 0; count of bases not matched to a gene: 5. The CDR3, as DNA: TGCGCCAGCAGGATACGACAGGGGGCGAACACCGGGGAGCTGTTTTTT. Amino acid sequence: CASRIRQGANTGELFF.

J is TRBJ2-3 and V is TRBV28; the D call may be TRBD1 or TRBD2 (5 bases each). V was cut by 3 bases and J by 5 bases, with 9 bases left in between. CDR1 is MDHEN, CDR2 SYDVKM, per germline. CDR3 length: 13 amino acids. The CDR3 nucleotides read TGTGCCAGCAGTTTTGGGGGAAGAGATACGCAGTATTTT. This gives the protein CASSFGGRDTQYF.

V gene TRBV6-1 combines with J gene TRBJ1-1; D gene ambiguous. Germline V gene lookup returns CDR1 MNHNS and CDR2 SASEGT. This CDR3 has 15 amino acids. Between the trimmed V and J ends, which lost 5 bases and 1 base, there was a span of 14 bases. The DNA for the CDR3 is TGTGCCAGCAGTACTCACCCTATCACGAACACTGAAGCTTTCTTT. Protein product: CASSTHPITNTEAFF.

A few counts support this clone. CDR3 residues: CATCKKISSGNTIYF. In DNA, the CDR3 is TGTGCCACCTGCAAGAAAATAAGCTCTGGAAACACCATATATTTT. The V and J genes are TRBV28 and TRBJ1-3, with D hard to call. Germline V gene sequence: CDR1 MDHEN, CDR2 SYDVKM. This CDR3 is built from 15 residues. V was pared by 10 bases and J by 0 bases, with 16 bases between.

Regarding this clone: Other DNA sequences in the sample encode the same CDR3. V is TRBV18 and J is TRBJ2-5; D possibly uses TRBD1 or TRBD2 (5 bases each). The V end lost 5 bases, the J end lost 2 bases, and 9 bases lay between the germline ends. Germline-derived CDR1 and CDR2 are KGHSH and LQKENI. The CDR3 loop spans 13 amino acids. In nucleotides, the CDR3 is TGTGCCAGCTCAAGGGACGGACAAGAGACCCAGTACTTC. Amino acid sequence: CASSRDGQETQYF.

This clone appeared a single time. The CDR3 DNA reads as TGTGCCAGCAGCGTATCACCCCACAGACAGGGTACAAGGAGCACAGATACGCAGTATTTT. This sequence encodes CASSVSPHRQGTRSTDTQYF. V gene TRBV9 combines with J gene TRBJ2-3; 7 bases line up with TRBD1. Losses at the gene ends were 1 base for V and 0 bases for J; bases not matched to a gene: 17. CDR1 and CDR2 (germline): SGDLS, YYNGEE. This CDR3 has 20 amino acids. The complete variable domain, with remaining parts taken from reference TRBV9 and TRBJ2-3, reads DSGVTQTPKHLITATGQRVTLRCSPRSGDLSVYWYQQSLDQGLQFLIQYYNGEERAKGNILERFSAQQFPDLHSELNLSSLELGDSALYFCASSVSPHRQGTRSTDTQYFGPGTRLTVL.

The gene calls are TRBV4-1 and TRBJ1-5; a possible D gene is TRBD1 (6 bases). In germline, CDR1 is MGHRA, CDR2 YSYEKL. The CDR3 has 15 amino acids. Deletions cut 1 base from V and 5 bases from J, with 12 bases between. The CDR3: CASSQAGTRDQPQHF. The DNA for the CDR3 is TGCGCCAGCAGCCAAGCCGGGACAAGGGATCAGCCCCAGCATTTT.

DNA of the CDR3: TGTGCCAGCAGCCCGGGACTCGGTAACACCGGGGAGCTGTTTTTT. This codes for CASSPGLGNTGELFF. This chain uses TRBV7-3 with TRBJ2-2; D is perhaps TRBD2 (6 bases). The V and J ends lost 5 bases and 2 bases respectively, with 12 bases between them. In germline, CDR1 is SGHTA, CDR2 FQGTGA. The CDR3 length is 15 residues.

This rearrangement joins TRBV7-6 to TRBJ1-5, with D possibly being TRBD1 (5 bases). The length of the CDR3 is 13 residues. Germline V gene sequence: CDR1 SGHVS, CDR2 FNYEAQ. Trimming cost V 1 base and J 7 bases, with 8 bases left between them. For the CDR3, the DNA is TGTGCCAGCAGCTTAGGAGAGGGGCAGCCCCAGCATTTT. This translates into CASSLGEGQPQHF.

The chain has TRBV2 and TRBJ2-7; the match to TRBD2 covers 7 bases. This CDR3 has 13 residues. Germline V gene data show CDR1 as SNHLY and CDR2 as FYNNEI. Trimming removed 8 bases from V and 2 bases from J; junction bases left unmatched: 6. Here the CDR3 reads CASGRARTYEQYF. The CDR3 nucleotides are TGTGCCAGCGGGAGGGCCCGAACCTACGAGCAGTACTTC.

The chain uses TRBV6-1 and TRBJ1-5, with no clear D. The germline gives CDR1 MNHNS, CDR2 SASEGT. Trimming removed 6 bases at V and 7 bases at J, with 10 bases between. This CDR3 has 12 residues. The CDR3 is CASSGVQQPQHF. The CDR3 DNA follows: TGTGCCAGCAGCGGGGTGCAGCAGCCCCAGCATTTT.

CDR3 sequence: CASSLLAGTNYEQYF. As DNA, the CDR3 is TGTGCCAGCAGCTTGCTTGCAGGGACAAATTACGAGCAGTACTTC. The chain has TRBV5-5 and TRBJ2-7; a weak D match, TRBD1 (6 bases). The CDR3 is 15 residues long. Between the trimmed V and J ends, which lost 1 base and 4 bases, there was a span of 15 bases. Germline values: CDR1 SGHKS, CDR2 YYEKEE (reference sequence).

J is TRBJ2-6 and V is TRBV28; the D gene is possibly TRBD1 (6 bases). V lost 4 bases to trimming and J lost 0 bases, with 13 bases between them. This CDR3 spans 17 amino acids. Germline CDR1 MDHEN, CDR2 SYDVKM. The CDR3: CASSSRQDFSGANVLTF. CDR3 nucleotide sequence: TGTGCCAGCAGTTCAAGACAGGATTTCTCTGGGGCCAACGTCCTGACTTTC.

V and J are TRBV10-3 and TRBJ2-5; 9 bases agree with TRBD1. Per the germline V gene, CDR1 is ENHRY and CDR2 is SYGVKD. The V segment lost 2 bases and the J segment 2 bases; nucleotides outside the gene matches: 3. There are 15 residues in the CDR3. DNA of the CDR3: TGTGCCATCAGTGAGAAGGGACAGGGTCAAGAGACCCAGTACTTC. It translates to CAISEKGQGQETQYF.

This rearrangement joins TRBV6-6 to TRBJ1-3, with 7 bases matching TRBD1. This CDR3 has 13 residues. Trimming took 7 bases from V and 2 from J; bases not matched to a gene: 2. Germline lookup yields CDR1 MNHNY and CDR2 SVGAGI (reference sequence). The CDR3 DNA reads TGTGCCAGCATAAGGGGGCCTGGAAACACCATATATTTT. Translation gives CASIRGPGNTIYF.

The V and J genes are TRBV5-1 and TRBJ2-3; 9 nucleotides line up with TRBD2. V lost 3 bases to trimming and J lost 0 bases; unmatched junction nucleotides: 5. This CDR3 contains 16 residues. CDR1 and CDR2 (germline): SGHRS, YFSETQ. This CDR3 reads CASSSGLARSTDTQYF. In nucleotides, the CDR3 is TGCGCCAGCAGCTCGGGACTAGCACGTAGCACAGATACGCAGTATTTT.

The rearrangement uses TRBV23-1 and TRBJ1-5, with D maybe TRBD1 (6 bases). TRBV23-1 carries the ORF label, with uncertain function. This CDR3 is 18 amino acids long. The germline V and J ends were trimmed by 6 bases and 4 bases, with 25 bases remaining between them. The CDR3 here is CASSLHPFGGPKNQPQHF. In DNA form, the CDR3 reads TGCGCCAGCAGCCTGCACCCCTTTGGGGGGCCAAAAAATCAGCCCCAGCATTTT.

The chain uses TRBV25-1 and TRBJ2-3, with D perhaps TRBD2 (5 bases). The CDR3 consists of 16 residues. V dropped 0 bases and J dropped 6 bases, with 16 bases sitting between them. Germline V gives CDR1 MGHDK, CDR2 SYGVNS. For the CDR3, the DNA is TGTGCCAGCAGTGAATATCTAGCTACCGTAGTCGATACGCAGTATTTT. It codes for CASSEYLATVVDTQYF.

This chain connects TRBV11-3 to TRBJ1-1; D ambiguous. V was pared by 10 bases and J by 6 bases, with 21 bases between. Germline lookup yields CDR1 SGHNT and CDR2 YENEEA. The CDR3 totals 14 residues. CDR3 sequence: CATLTYSGVAEAFF. The DNA for the CDR3 is TGTGCCACCTTAACCTACAGTGGGGTCGCTGAAGCTTTCTTT.

V is TRBV6-4 and J is TRBJ2-7; D remains unclear. This CDR3 contains 19 residues. Germline V gene data show CDR1 as MRHNA and CDR2 as SNTAGT. The germline V and J ends were trimmed by 3 bases and 0 bases, with 24 bases remaining between them. As DNA, the CDR3 is TGTGCCAGCAGTGATGCTATTGGTAGGGCAGAACTTAGCTCCTACGAGCAGTACTTC. Its protein is CASSDAIGRAELSSYEQYF.

This chain links TRBV18 with TRBJ1-3; D not resolved. CDR3 length: 14 residues. CDR1 is KGHSH, CDR2 LQKENI, per germline. V was cut by 0 bases and J by 1 base, with 4 bases left in between. This CDR3 reads CASSPPGSGNTIYF. The DNA for the CDR3 is TGTGCCAGCTCACCACCGGGTTCTGGAAACACCATATATTTT.

The chain recombines TRBV13 with TRBJ2-1; 9 nucleotides line up with TRBD1. Germline lookup yields CDR1 PRHDT and CDR2 FYEKMQ (reference sequence). The CDR3 runs 17 residues. Trimming cost V 5 bases and J 0 bases; bases outside gene matches: 8. The CDR3 here is CASSGGDRESSYNEQFF. In DNA form, the CDR3 reads TGTGCCAGCAGCGGGGGGGACAGGGAGAGCTCCTACAATGAGCAGTTCTTC.

The chain has TRBV5-1 and TRBJ2-1, with TRBD1 identical over 9 bases. J lost 7 bases, V lost 3 bases, and 8 bases had no gene match. The length of the CDR3 is 15 residues. Germline CDR1 and CDR2: SGHRS and YFSETQ. The CDR3 loop is CASSSLQGARNEQFF. The CDR3 region has the DNA TGCGCCAGCAGCTCATTACAGGGGGCGCGGAATGAGCAGTTCTTC.

The gene calls are TRBV4-3 and TRBJ1-4; 11 positions match TRBD1. J gave up 5 bases and V 6 bases, and 2 bases lay outside the gene matches. Germline V gene lookup returns CDR1 LGHNA and CDR2 YSLEER. This CDR3 is 14 amino acids long. DNA of the CDR3: TGCGCCAGCAGTCGGGACAGGGGGAATGAAAAACTGTTTTTT. Translating it yields CASSRDRGNEKLFF.

The chain uses TRBV10-2 and TRBJ1-2, with D unresolved. Trimming took 3 bases from V and 8 from J, leaving 10 bases between them. This CDR3 region has 12 residues. Per the germline V gene, CDR1 is WSHSY and CDR2 is SAAADI. DNA for the CDR3: TGCGCCAGCAGTGAATTGAGGGTAGGCTACACCTTC. Its protein is CASSELRVGYTF.

This sequence joins TRBV11-2 and TRBJ2-2; a weak D match, TRBD2 (5 bases). There are 15 residues in the CDR3. Per the germline V gene, CDR1 is SGHAT and CDR2 is FQNNGV. V dropped 1 base and J dropped 1 base, with 7 bases sitting between them. The CDR3 nucleotides are TGTGCCAGCAGCTTAGCGGGAATGAACACCGGGGAGCTGTTTTTT. This encodes CASSLAGMNTGELFF.

The rearrangement joins TRBV30 to TRBJ1-5; D is ambiguous. This CDR3 spans 14 amino acids. V was trimmed by 1 base and J by 4 bases, leaving 11 bases between them. Germline lookup yields CDR1 GTSNPN and CDR2 SVGIG (reference sequence). CDR3 nucleotide sequence: TGTGCCTGGAGTGGATCTTCTAGGAATCAGCCCCAGCATTTT. Translation: CAWSGSSRNQPQHF.

The CDR3 nucleotides are TGTGCCAGCAGCTTAGTGGGGACAGAGGCTGGGGAGGGCACTGAAGCTTTCTTT. As protein: CASSLVGTEAGEGTEAFF. V gene TRBV7-2 combines with J gene TRBJ1-1; 7 nucleotides match TRBD1. There are 18 residues in the CDR3. Germline CDR1 SGHTA, CDR2 FQGNSA. V trimming: 1 base; J trimming: 4 bases; junction bases outside the gene matches: 15. Full variable domain (missing parts from reference TRBV7-2 and TRBJ1-1): GAGVSQSPSNKVTEKGKDVELRCDPISGHTALYWYRQSLGQGLEFLIYFQGNSAPDKSGLPSDRFSAERTGGSVSTLTIQRTQQEDSAVYLCASSLVGTEAGEGTEAFFGQGTRLTVV.

Only a few counts were recorded for this clone. The V gene is TRBV6-5, the J gene TRBJ1-2; no firm D call. V lost 8 bases, J lost 4 bases, and 17 bases lay in between. Looked up from germline, CDR1 is MNHEY and CDR2 is SVGAGI. CDR3 size: 14 residues. In DNA form, the CDR3 reads TGTGCCAGCTCCTCCACTGGGAGGACCTATGGCTACACCTTC. Its protein product is CASSSTGRTYGYTF.

The rearrangement uses TRBV7-9 and TRBJ2-7, with a tentative D call TRBD1 (6 bases). The CDR3 has 14 amino acids. The V gene's germline CDR1 is SEHNR and CDR2 FQNEAQ (reference sequence). Between the trimmed V and J ends, which lost 5 bases and 1 base, there was a span of 12 bases. In nucleotides, the CDR3 is TGTGCCAGCAGCCCCCGGGACAAATCCTACGAGCAGTACTTC. Protein: CASSPRDKSYEQYF.

The chain couples TRBV7-9 to TRBJ2-3, with D perhaps TRBD2 (5 bases). V was clipped by 4 bases and J by 5 bases, with 13 bases between them. CDR3 length equals 14 residues. Per the germline V gene, CDR1 is SEHNR and CDR2 is FQNEAQ (reference sequence). CDR3 nucleotide sequence: TGTGCCAGCAGCTCCCTCCCTCGGGGAGATACGCAGTATTTT. It translates to CASSSLPRGDTQYF.

The V call is TRBV28, the J call TRBJ1-5, with 8 bases that match TRBD1. CDR1 MDHEN and CDR2 SYDVKM come from the germline V gene. After removal of 6 bases from V and 6 bases from J, the junction contained 13 bases not matched to a gene. The CDR3 runs to 16 residues. The CDR3 nucleotides read TGTGCCAGCAGAAAAGGGACAGGTGCGTTCACTCAGCCCCAGCATTTT. Translated: CASRKGTGAFTQPQHF. Drawing the rest from reference TRBV28 and TRBJ1-5, the complete variable domain is DVKVTQSSRYLVKRTGEKVFLECVQDMDHENMFWYRQDPGLGLRLIYFSYDVKMKEKGDIPEGYSVSREKKERFSLILESASTNQTSMYLCASRKGTGAFTQPQHFGDGTRLSIL.